The rows below give T cell receptor beta chains drawn from one sample of a study of shared clonotypes between healthy human individuals. Generated by immunoSEQ multiplex PCR, the TCRdb table keeps only in-frame clones and is missing some. The sample gives hundreds of thousands of clones, roughly four fifths of which show up once; more than 10% is in the top ten. Sequencing input: PBMCs. The receptors derive from a woman between 40 and 50 years old in good health. Some clones in this sample may be carry-over from other donors' samples. The CDR3 runs from the conserved cysteine through the conserved F or W. A D gene is named only where the DNA matches it firmly.

cdr3_nt: TGTGCCAGCAGTGATGGACTAGCGGGAGCCACCCGCAATGAGCAGTTCTTC
cdr3_aa: CASSDGLAGATRNEQFF
d_call: TRBD2
j_call: TRBJ2-1
v_call: TRBV25-1

cdr3_nt: TGTGCCAGCATACAAATTTATGGGCAGGACTATGGCTACACCTTC
cdr3_aa: CASIQIYGQDYGYTF
d_call: -
j_call: TRBJ1-2
v_call: TRBV6-6

cdr3_nt: TGTGCCAGCAGCTCCTTAAATCTAGCGGGAGTCGGGGAGACCCAGTACTTC
cdr3_aa: CASSSLNLAGVGETQYF
d_call: TRBD2
j_call: TRBJ2-5
v_call: TRBV7-2

cdr3_nt: TGTGCCAGCAGCGCCCGCCACAGCACAGATACGCAGTATTTT
cdr3_aa: CASSARHSTDTQYF
d_call: -
j_call: TRBJ2-3
v_call: TRBV7-6

cdr3_nt: TGTGCCAGCAGCGGAGGGATAGCCGCAATGAGCTCCTACAATGAGCAGTTCTTC
cdr3_aa: CASSGGIAAMSSYNEQFF
d_call: -
j_call: TRBJ2-1
v_call: TRBV13

cdr3_nt: TGTGCCAGCAGCCCGCGGGAGGCCCCTAACAATGAGCAGTTCTTC
cdr3_aa: CASSPREAPNNEQFF
d_call: TRBD2
j_call: TRBJ2-1
v_call: TRBV7-2

cdr3_nt: TGTGCCAGCAGCGTAGATGGGTCCCGTAATGAAAAACTGTTTTTT
cdr3_aa: CASSVDGSRNEKLFF
d_call: -
j_call: TRBJ1-4
v_call: TRBV9

cdr3_nt: TGTGCCAGCAGTGAAGATGGGGTCGGGGCCAACGTCCTGACTTTC
cdr3_aa: CASSEDGVGANVLTF
d_call: -
j_call: TRBJ2-6
v_call: TRBV2

cdr3_nt: TGTGCCAGTAGTCAGGGCCCCAGGACAGATACGCAGTATTTT
cdr3_aa: CASSQGPRTDTQYF
d_call: -
j_call: TRBJ2-3
v_call: TRBV19

cdr3_nt: TGTGCCAGCCGGGACCTCTCTGGGGCCAACGTCCTGACTTTC
cdr3_aa: CASRDLSGANVLTF
d_call: -
j_call: TRBJ2-6
v_call: TRBV5-6

cdr3_nt: TGTGCCAGCAGCTTAGATCGGAGCGGGAGGGTCTTCAATGAGCAGTTCTTC
cdr3_aa: CASSLDRSGRVFNEQFF
d_call: TRBD2
j_call: TRBJ2-1
v_call: TRBV11-2

cdr3_nt: TGTGCCAGCGACCGCAAAAACATTCAGTACTTC
cdr3_aa: CASDRKNIQYF
d_call: -
j_call: TRBJ2-4
v_call: TRBV6-1